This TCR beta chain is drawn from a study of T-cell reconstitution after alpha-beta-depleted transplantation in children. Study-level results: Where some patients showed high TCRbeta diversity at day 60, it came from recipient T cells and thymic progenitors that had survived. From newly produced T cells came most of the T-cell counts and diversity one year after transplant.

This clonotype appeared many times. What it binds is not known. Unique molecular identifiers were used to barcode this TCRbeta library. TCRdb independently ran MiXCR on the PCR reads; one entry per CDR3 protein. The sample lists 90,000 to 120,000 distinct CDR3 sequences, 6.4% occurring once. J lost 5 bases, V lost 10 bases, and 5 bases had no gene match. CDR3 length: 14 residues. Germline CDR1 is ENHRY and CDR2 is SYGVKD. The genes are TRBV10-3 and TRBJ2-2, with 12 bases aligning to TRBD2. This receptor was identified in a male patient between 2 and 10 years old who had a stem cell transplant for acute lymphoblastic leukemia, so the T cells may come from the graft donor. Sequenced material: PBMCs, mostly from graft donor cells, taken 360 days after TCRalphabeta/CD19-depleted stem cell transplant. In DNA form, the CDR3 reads TGTGCCAGCCGGACTAGCGGGAAAACCGGGGAGCTGTTTTTT. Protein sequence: CASRTSGKTGELFF.